What follows are 21 T cell receptor beta chains derived from one specimen sequenced in a study of OX40 agonist ivuxolimab in advanced cancers. Profiled with immunoSEQ multiplex PCR; TCRdb holds only in-frame clones, not every one. The sample contains approximately 65,000 clones, around 90% of which appear only once. The sequencing here drew on CD4+ or CD8+ T cells sorted from blood, taken in a trial of the OX40 agonist ivuxolimab. These receptors were collected from an adult with an advanced solid tumor such as melanoma, head and neck, liver or kidney cancer.

This chain uses TRBV19 with TRBJ2-1; perhaps TRBD2 as D (6 bases). The CDR3 spans 15 residues. In germline, CDR1 is LNHDA, CDR2 SQIVND (reference sequence). Trimming cost V 3 bases and J 5 bases, with 14 bases left between them. The CDR3 here is CASSMRRGWDNEQFF. The CDR3 DNA reads as TGTGCCAGTAGTATGAGGCGGGGTTGGGACAATGAGCAGTTCTTC.

This rearrangement joins TRBV7-9 to TRBJ1-1, with D perhaps matching TRBD1 (6 bases). The ends were cut back, 4 bases at V and 3 bases at J, with 9 bases in the middle. Germline CDR1 is SEHNR and CDR2 is FQNEAQ (reference sequence). The length of the CDR3 is 13 residues. CDR3 region: CASSSQGDTEAFF. In DNA, the CDR3 is TGTGCCAGCAGCTCACAGGGTGACACTGAAGCTTTCTTT.

J is TRBJ2-7 and V is TRBV6-6; TRBD1 matches at 7 bases. Germline CDR1 and CDR2: MNHNY and SVGAGI (reference sequence). J gave up 2 bases and V 8 bases, and 6 bases lay outside the gene matches. This CDR3 comprises 13 residues. The CDR3 DNA is TGTGCCAGCCGGACAGGCGCCCCCTACGAGCAGTACTTC. It translates to CASRTGAPYEQYF.

V gene TRBV18 combines with J gene TRBJ2-5; D gene uncertain. The V gene's germline CDR1 is KGHSH and CDR2 LQKENI. This CDR3 spans 12 amino acids. The germline V and J ends were trimmed by 7 bases and 4 bases, with 10 bases remaining between them. CDR3: CASFRERETQYF. CDR3 coding DNA: TGTGCCAGCTTTCGTGAACGAGAGACCCAGTACTTC.

J is TRBJ1-3 and V is TRBV11-3, with unresolved D. CDR1 is SGHNT, CDR2 YENEEA, per germline. Trimming cost V 4 bases and J 0 bases, with 13 bases left between them. This CDR3 is 16 amino acids long. The CDR3 region is CASSSRTGSSGNTIYF. CDR3 DNA sequence: TGTGCCAGCAGCTCTCGGACGGGGAGCTCTGGAAACACCATATATTTT.

The chain is built from TRBV29-1 and TRBJ2-1, with 9 bases matching TRBD1. Trimming at V came to 5 bases and at J to 9 bases, leaving 11 bases not matched to a gene. The CDR3 spans 14 residues. The germline V gene has CDR1 SQVTM and CDR2 ANQGSEA. This CDR3 is CSVRDGQGQGEQFF. CDR3 DNA sequence: TGCAGCGTTAGGGACGGACAGGGGCAAGGTGAGCAGTTCTTC.

This rearrangement joins TRBV2 to TRBJ2-5; 9 bases align to TRBD1. The CDR3 is 15 residues long. Trimming removed 9 bases from V and 3 bases from J; junction bases left unmatched: 11. The V gene's germline CDR1 is SNHLY and CDR2 FYNNEI. In DNA, the CDR3 is TGTGCCAGTGTACTGGACAGGGGCTATGAAGAGACCCAGTACTTC. It encodes CASVLDRGYEETQYF.

The rearrangement joins TRBV29-1 to TRBJ2-5; D unclear. Germline assignment: CDR1 SQVTM and CDR2 ANQGSEA. Trimming pared 2 bases from V and 5 bases from J, leaving 12 bases between. The CDR3 covers 13 residues. Here the CDR3 reads CSVERGSRETQYF. CDR3 coding DNA: TGCAGCGTTGAAAGAGGCTCGCGGGAGACCCAGTACTTC.

This rearrangement joins TRBV6-5 to TRBJ2-7; 7 bases agree with TRBD2. The CDR3 length is 13 residues. The germline gives CDR1 MNHEY, CDR2 SVGAGI. The V gene end was trimmed by 7 bases and the J gene end by 4 bases; junction bases not matched to a gene: 7. CDR3: CASTPGEGYEQYF. As DNA, the CDR3 is TGTGCCAGCACCCCGGGGGAGGGGTACGAGCAGTACTTC.

In DNA form, the CDR3 reads TGTGCCAGCAGTTACGGGGGGGCCAGGGGGAACACTGAAGCTTTCTTT. Residues: CASSYGGARGNTEAFF. The chain uses TRBV6-6 and TRBJ1-1; maybe TRBD1 (6 bases). CDR1 MNHNY and CDR2 SVGAGI come from the germline V gene (reference sequence). V was trimmed by 2 bases and J by 1 base, leaving 14 bases between them. CDR3 length: 16 amino acids.

The J gene is TRBJ2-6, the V gene TRBV11-3; 9 bases are shared with TRBD1. Germline CDR1 SGHNT, CDR2 YENEEA. The CDR3 is 16 amino acids. The ends lost 5 bases at V and 2 bases at J; junction bases unmatched: 4. CDR3 region: CASSPDRGTGANVLTF. CDR3 bases: TGTGCCAGCAGCCCGGACAGGGGAACTGGGGCCAACGTCCTGACTTTC.

The chain is built from TRBV4-1 and TRBJ2-3; D is unclear. This CDR3 comprises 16 residues. Trimming stripped 6 bases from V and 6 bases from J, with 22 bases between. Germline CDR1 reads MGHRA; CDR2 reads YSYEKL. The CDR3 reads CASSGITALKRDTQYF. In DNA form, the CDR3 reads TGCGCCAGCAGTGGCATCACGGCCCTGAAGAGGGATACGCAGTATTTT.

The genes are TRBV5-1 and TRBJ1-1, with D unclear. Trimming removed 3 bases at V and 4 bases at J, with 19 bases between. This CDR3 region has 16 residues. The germline V gene has CDR1 SGHRS and CDR2 YFSETQ. CDR3 region: CASSSMAGPRGTEAFF. CDR3 in DNA: TGCGCCAGCAGCTCCATGGCCGGGCCACGGGGCACTGAAGCTTTCTTT.

The chain links TRBV6-5 to TRBJ2-3; no clear D gene. V gave up 2 bases and J gave up 6 bases, with 9 bases separating them. Germline lookup yields CDR1 MNHEY and CDR2 SVGAGI. The CDR3 is 13 residues long. In DNA form, the CDR3 reads TGTGCCAGCAGTTACACTATCCTGGATACGCAGTATTTT. Translated, it gives CASSYTILDTQYF.

The V gene is TRBV11-2, the J gene TRBJ2-1, with 9 bases aligning to TRBD2. This CDR3 region has 18 residues. In germline, CDR1 is SGHAT, CDR2 FQNNGV. With V trimmed by 4 bases and J by 8 bases, 18 bases remained unmatched. CDR3 in DNA: TGTGCCAGCAGCTCCCTTGACCGCTGGCGGGAGGGTTTCGATGAGCAGTTCTTC. It yields the protein CASSSLDRWREGFDEQFF.

V is TRBV2 and J is TRBJ2-3; 8 positions match TRBD2. The CDR3 sequence is 13 residues long. The trim removed 8 bases at V and 4 bases at J, leaving 5 bases unmatched. Per germline, CDR1 SNHLY and CDR2 FYNNEI. The CDR3 region has the DNA TGTGCCAGCCTCCGGCGGGAGGCAGATACGCAGTATTTT. Protein product: CASLRREADTQYF.

The gene calls are TRBV10-3 and TRBJ1-1; a possible D gene is TRBD1 (5 bases). Germline V gene data show CDR1 as ENHRY and CDR2 as SYGVKD. This CDR3 has 14 amino acids. V was cut by 3 bases and J by 1 base, with 9 bases left in between. The CDR3 nucleotides read TGTGCCATCAGTGATTTAGGGGCGAACACTGAAGCTTTCTTT. Protein: CAISDLGANTEAFF.

The chain recombines TRBV10-3 with TRBJ1-5; 8 nucleotides align to TRBD1. Germline V CDR1 and CDR2: ENHRY, SYGVKD. The CDR3 length is 15 residues. With V trimmed by 0 bases and J by 9 bases, 7 bases remained unmatched. CDR3: CAISESQGASLPQHF. DNA of the CDR3: TGTGCCATCAGTGAGTCGCAGGGGGCTAGTTTGCCCCAGCATTTT.

CDR3 coding DNA: TGCGCCAGCAGCCTCGGACAGGGCTCCTACGAGCAGTACTTC. This translates into CASSLGQGSYEQYF. This rearrangement joins TRBV4-1 to TRBJ2-7; 8 bases are a match to TRBD1. Germline loops: CDR1 MGHRA, CDR2 YSYEKL. The CDR3 is 14 residues long. V lost 4 bases to trimming and J lost 0 bases; unmatched junction nucleotides: 2.

The J gene is TRBJ2-1, the V gene TRBV5-6; 9 nucleotides align to TRBD2. Looked up from germline, CDR1 is SGHDT and CDR2 is YYEEEE. This CDR3 spans 17 amino acids. V was clipped by 4 bases and J by 7 bases; unmatched bases: 15. CDR3 sequence: CASSPGVMSGGLNEQFF. CDR3 in DNA: TGTGCCAGCAGCCCTGGGGTTATGAGCGGGGGGCTGAATGAGCAGTTCTTC.

DNA of the CDR3: TGTGCCAGCTCACTGGCCCACGGTAACACCGGGGAGCTGTTTTTT. Translation gives CASSLAHGNTGELFF. The chain uses TRBV18 and TRBJ2-2; D gene uncertain. CDR1 is KGHSH, CDR2 LQKENI, per germline. Trimming cost V 4 bases and J 2 bases, with 11 bases left between them. CDR3 length: 15 amino acids.